These 4 T cell receptor beta chains came from one sample sequenced in a study of T-cell memory formation after mild COVID-19. MiXCR, run by TCRdb on the 5' RACE reads, gives a single entry per CDR3 protein. Altogether about 450,000 distinct CDR3 sequences are present, roughly a quarter being singletons, with the ten largest covering over 10%. The material sequenced was PBMCs or a T cell subset sorted from them (not recorded which). The receptors derive from an adult woman who had mild COVID-19 (a few samples of this study predate the infection). Cell type and time point are not known.

This chain joins TRBV3-1 and TRBJ2-3; 8 bases match TRBD2. Germline loops: CDR1 LGHDT, CDR2 YNNKEL (reference sequence). V was clipped by 6 bases and J by 2 bases; unmatched bases: 4. The CDR3 sequence is 14 residues long. CDR3 in amino acids: CASRGTSITDTQYF. DNA for the CDR3: TGTGCCAGCAGGGGGACTAGTATCACAGATACGCAGTATTTT.

The chain carries TRBV5-6 and TRBJ1-5; 8 positions match TRBD1. Germline lookup yields CDR1 SGHDT and CDR2 YYEEEE. This CDR3 has 15 residues. With 9 bases clipped from V and 6 bases from J, the junction kept 14 bases outside the gene matches. Written as DNA, the CDR3 is TGTGCCATCAGGATTCAGGGGGCAGGGAGTCAGCCCCAGCATTTT. This encodes CAIRIQGAGSQPQHF.

This chain joins TRBV19 and TRBJ1-1, with D unresolved. From germline, CDR1 is LNHDA and CDR2 SQIVND (reference sequence). CDR3 size: 14 residues. The germline V and J ends were trimmed by 5 bases and 3 bases, with 13 bases remaining between them. The CDR3, as DNA: TGTGCCAGTAGTTTTCGGGGTGTCTACACTGAAGCTTTCTTT. It encodes CASSFRGVYTEAFF. The full variable domain, completed using reference TRBV19 and TRBJ1-1, is DGGITQSPKYLFRKEGQNVTLSCEQNLNHDAMYWYRQDPGQGLRLIYYSQIVNDFQKGDIAEGYSVSREKKESFPLTVTSAQKNPTAFYLCASSFRGVYTEAFFGQGTRLTVV.

The chain carries TRBV20-1 and TRBJ2-1; TRBD2 matches 14 bases. The CDR3 contains 14 residues. From germline, CDR1 is DFQATT and CDR2 SNEGSKA (reference sequence). V shed 6 bases, J shed 8 bases, and the junction held 6 bases outside the gene matches. The CDR3 DNA sequence: TGCAGTGCGGCCGGGACTAGCGGGAGATATGAGCAGTTCTTC. Its protein product is CSAAGTSGRYEQFF.